The 26 T cell receptor beta chains given below trace back to one sample, sequenced in a study of T cells in Graves' hyperthyroidism and ophthalmopathy (dated 2019 in TCRdb). The library was obtained by multiplex PCR. The reads were generated on an Illumina HiSeq 2000. TCR beta CDR3 regions were amplified from RNA transcripts. A first-round RT-PCR of the TCR CDR3 used the HTBI primer set with the Qiagen OneStep RT-PCR kit. TCRdb reprocessing: public reads trimmed at Q25 with fastp, clones called with MiXCR, in-frame beta chains kept. Rows matching on CDR3 protein sequence are summarized as one entry with the most common DNA and genes. Within this sample are more than 450,000 distinct CDR3 sequences, with less than 15% of them counted one time only. Approximately 13% of the sample is taken by the ten largest. Sequenced material: blood. The receptors derive from a woman in her thirties or forties with Graves' hyperthyroidism.

The table lists this clonotype with many counts. J is TRBJ2-1 and V is TRBV20-1, with TRBD1 identical over 8 bases. Germline assignment: CDR1 DFQATT and CDR2 SNEGSKA (reference sequence). Trimming cost V 3 bases and J 6 bases; bases outside gene matches: 7. The CDR3 has 14 amino acids. The CDR3 DNA reads as TGCAGTGCTAGGGACAGGGAAGGTGTCAATGAGCAGTTCTTC. Protein: CSARDREGVNEQFF.

This clonotype was recorded at least ten times. The chain links TRBV12-3 or TRBV12-4 to TRBJ1-2, with 7 bases fitting TRBD1. The CDR3 sequence is 13 residues long. Germline trimming cut 3 bases from V and 5 bases from J; bases unmatched to any gene: 3. CDR3 DNA: TGTGCCAGCAGTTTGGGACAGAGTTATGGCTACACCTTC. Encoded protein: CASSLGQSYGYTF.

This clonotype was observed many times. The chain carries TRBV20-1 and TRBJ2-4; 14 positions match TRBD2. Germline loops: CDR1 DFQATT, CDR2 SNEGSKA (reference sequence). This CDR3 comprises 17 residues. Germline trimming cut 1 base from V and 0 bases from J; bases unmatched to any gene: 2. The CDR3 region has the DNA TGCAGTGCTAGAGGACTAGCGGGAGGGGGAGCCAAAAACATTCAGTACTTC. Translated: CSARGLAGGGAKNIQYF.

This clonotype was recorded at least ten times. This chain joins TRBV10-3 and TRBJ2-1; 10 bases are a match to TRBD2. Germline CDR1 is ENHRY and CDR2 is SYGVKD. The trim removed 0 bases at V and 2 bases at J, leaving 1 base unmatched. The CDR3 is made up of 16 amino acids. CDR3: CAISESGLAAYNEQFF. The CDR3 nucleotides read TGTGCCATCAGTGAGTCCGGACTAGCGGCCTACAATGAGCAGTTCTTC.

This clonotype was recorded at least ten times. This chain uses TRBV12-3 or TRBV12-4 with TRBJ1-6; perhaps TRBD1 as D (5 bases). CDR3 length: 15 amino acids. Trimming left V 4 bases short and J 3 bases short, with 10 bases between. As DNA, the CDR3 is TGTGCCAGCAGTTCACAGACAGACTATAATTCACCCCTCCACTTT. Amino acids: CASSSQTDYNSPLHF.

This clonotype was counted only a few times. The chain employs TRBV6-1 and TRBJ1-6; 7 nucleotides match TRBD1. J lost 5 bases, V lost 5 bases, and 9 bases had no gene match. This CDR3 region has 16 residues. Germline V CDR1 and CDR2: MNHNS, SASEGT. The CDR3 DNA follows: TGTGCCAGCAGTTCGTCTAGACAGGGAAATAATTCACCCCTCCACTTT. Its translation is CASSSSRQGNNSPLHF.

This clonotype has a handful of counts. J is TRBJ2-2 and V is TRBV20-1; 8 bases align to TRBD1. The junction had 5 bases not matched to a gene; V was cut back by 0 bases and J by 5 bases. In germline, CDR1 is DFQATT, CDR2 SNEGSKA (reference sequence). The CDR3 extends over 15 amino acids. For the CDR3, the DNA is TGCAGTGCTAGAGACAGGGGGCGTCTAACCGGGGAGCTGTTTTTT. It specifies CSARDRGRLTGELFF.

This clonotype was picked up a small number of times. The gene calls are TRBV29-1 and TRBJ1-1, with unresolved D. CDR1 and CDR2 from the germline V gene are SQVTM and ANQGSEA. This CDR3 region has 10 residues. V was pared by 7 bases and J by 7 bases, with 10 bases between. The CDR3 reads CSAQDGEAFF. The CDR3 DNA sequence: TGCAGCGCCCAGGACGGTGAAGCTTTCTTT.

The sample holds many counts of this clonotype. The V gene is TRBV3-1, the J gene TRBJ1-2; 7 bases match TRBD1. The CDR3 runs 12 residues. Germline V gives CDR1 LGHDT, CDR2 YNNKEL (reference sequence). Losses at the gene ends were 4 bases for V and 5 bases for J; bases not matched to a gene: 1. The CDR3 nucleotides are TGTGCCAGCAGCCGGGACAGTTATGGCTACACCTTC. Translating it yields CASSRDSYGYTF.

In this sample, this clonotype turned up many times. The gene calls are TRBV28 and TRBJ1-4; a possible D gene is TRBD1 (6 bases). V lost 7 bases and J lost 3, with 15 bases in between. The germline V gene encodes CDR1 MDHEN and CDR2 SYDVKM. The CDR3 sequence is 15 residues long. The CDR3 DNA is TGTGCCAGCATAAACCCAGGGGTTTCTAATGAAAAACTGTTTTTT. Amino acid sequence: CASINPGVSNEKLFF.

Ten or more counts support this clonotype. The chain has TRBV6-2 or TRBV6-3 and TRBJ2-1; D gene unclear. V lost 2 bases, J lost 4 bases, and 12 bases lay in between. Germline V gene sequence: CDR1 MNHEY, CDR2 SVGEGT. The CDR3 spans 15 residues. The CDR3 sequence is CASSYLSDPYNEQFF. The CDR3 DNA sequence: TGTGCCAGCAGTTACCTTTCGGACCCTTACAATGAGCAGTTCTTC.

This clonotype showed up many times. The rearrangement joins TRBV6-5 to TRBJ2-5, with D unresolved. The CDR3 consists of 13 residues. V was clipped by 0 bases and J by 4 bases, with 6 bases between them. The germline V gene has CDR1 MNHEY and CDR2 SVGAGI. In DNA form, the CDR3 reads TGTGCCAGCAGTTACTCTAGTCTAGAGACCCAGTACTTC. Translated, it gives CASSYSSLETQYF.

The V and J genes are TRBV19 and TRBJ1-2; no definite D call. The CDR3 totals 14 residues. In germline, CDR1 is LNHDA, CDR2 SQIVND (reference sequence). The germline V and J ends were trimmed by 3 bases and 8 bases, with 16 bases remaining between them. The CDR3 coding sequence is TGTGCCAGTAGTATCCTTCGGGATTACCCAGGCTACACCTTC. The encoded protein is CASSILRDYPGYTF.

This clonotype appeared many times. J is TRBJ2-2 and V is TRBV28; the D gene is possibly TRBD2 (5 bases). Germline CDR1 reads MDHEN; CDR2 reads SYDVKM. V was shortened by 6 bases and J by 5 bases, with 16 bases between the two germline ends. The CDR3 has 15 amino acids. This CDR3 reads CASSLGIRGTGELFF. The CDR3 nucleotides are TGTGCCAGCAGCTTAGGGATACGAGGGACCGGGGAGCTGTTTTTT.

This clonotype was recorded at least ten times. This chain links TRBV28 with TRBJ2-3; TRBD2 matches 12 bases. Germline V gives CDR1 MDHEN, CDR2 SYDVKM. The CDR3 runs to 16 residues. With V trimmed by 4 bases and J by 4 bases, 6 bases remained unmatched. In DNA, the CDR3 is TGTGCCAGCAGTTCTCTGACTAGCGGGAGTGCAGATACGCAGTATTTT. This sequence encodes CASSSLTSGSADTQYF.

This clonotype was seen repeatedly, ten times or more. This chain links TRBV7-8 with TRBJ2-2; unclear D gene. This CDR3 comprises 14 residues. Germline-derived CDR1 and CDR2 are SGHVS and FQNEAQ. Trimming stripped 1 base from V and 3 bases from J, with 6 bases between. CDR3 sequence: CASSLGADTGELFF. The CDR3 nucleotides read TGTGCCAGCAGCTTAGGGGCAGACACCGGGGAGCTGTTTTTT.

This clonotype was observed many times. J is TRBJ2-7 and V is TRBV12-3 or TRBV12-4; 9 bases are a match to TRBD2. V shed 8 bases, J shed 3 bases, and the junction held 8 bases outside the gene matches. The CDR3 totals 14 residues. Here the CDR3 DNA reads TGTGCCAGCGGCGGGGGGGGTCAATACTACGAGCAGTACTTC. Its translation is CASGGGGQYYEQYF.

V gene TRBV15 combines with J gene TRBJ1-3, with 7 bases fitting TRBD1. The CDR3 has 16 residues. Germline CDR1 reads LNHNV; CDR2 reads YYDKDF (reference sequence). Losses at the gene ends were 5 bases for V and 0 bases for J; bases not matched to a gene: 7. The CDR3 bases are TGTGCCACCAGCTTGGGACAGCTACTCTCTGGAAACACCATATATTTT. Amino acid sequence: CATSLGQLLSGNTIYF.

The chain uses TRBV10-3 and TRBJ1-1; no firm D call. Per germline, CDR1 ENHRY and CDR2 SYGVKD. The CDR3 has 13 residues. Trimming removed 2 bases at V and 6 bases at J, with 10 bases between. Written as DNA, the CDR3 is TGTGCCATCAGTGAGACGCAGGCCCCTGAAGCTTTCTTT. It is translated as CAISETQAPEAFF.

Ten or more counts support this clonotype. The gene calls are TRBV10-2 and TRBJ1-2, with 7 nucleotides matching TRBD1. This CDR3 comprises 15 residues. V dropped 3 bases and J dropped 4; count of bases not matched to a gene: 8. The germline V gene has CDR1 WSHSY and CDR2 SAAADI. The CDR3 coding sequence is TGCGCCAGCAGTGACCAACGGACAGGATCCTATGGCTACACCTTC. Protein product: CASSDQRTGSYGYTF.

In this sample, this clonotype turned up many times. The genes are TRBV3-1 and TRBJ2-1; D call uncertain. The germline gives CDR1 LGHDT, CDR2 YNNKEL (reference sequence). Trimming took off 4 bases at V and 6 bases at J, with 7 bases between the two ends. The CDR3 runs 12 residues. DNA of the CDR3: TGTGCCAGCAGCCGAAGGAGCAATGAGCAGTTCTTC. This encodes CASSRRSNEQFF.

Ten or more counts support this clonotype. This chain connects TRBV7-9 to TRBJ2-7; TRBD2 agrees at 8 bases. Trimming took 1 base from V and 2 from J; bases not matched to a gene: 4. The CDR3 totals 15 residues. Germline V gene lookup returns CDR1 SEHNR and CDR2 FQNEAQ (reference sequence). CDR3 in DNA: TGTGCCAGCAGCTTAGTGGCTAGCGGGCCCTACGAGCAGTACTTC. This codes for CASSLVASGPYEQYF.

The table lists this clonotype with a few counts. The V and J genes are TRBV7-9 and TRBJ1-3; TRBD1 matches at 7 bases. Germline CDR1 SEHNR, CDR2 FQNEAQ (reference sequence). J lost 9 bases, V lost 5 bases, and 13 bases had no gene match. This CDR3 is 15 amino acids long. For the CDR3, the DNA is TGTGCCAGCAGCCTTACAGGGGCCGGAATTAGCACCATATATTTT. As protein: CASSLTGAGISTIYF.

This clonotype was picked up a small number of times. This chain connects TRBV27 to TRBJ1-4; the D gene is possibly TRBD1 (6 bases). Trimming cost V 10 bases and J 7 bases, with 13 bases left between them. Germline loops: CDR1 MNHEY, CDR2 SMNVEV (reference sequence). The CDR3 runs to 12 residues. CDR3 DNA: TGTGCCACCTCAGGGGTCGGTGAAAAACTGTTTTTT. This gives the protein CATSGVGEKLFF.

The CDR3: CATSRETPGFSNQPQHF. In DNA form, the CDR3 reads TGTGCCACCAGCAGAGAAACCCCCGGGTTTAGCAATCAGCCCCAGCATTTT. The chain carries TRBV15 and TRBJ1-5; D gene ambiguous. V was trimmed by 0 bases and J by 0 bases, leaving 12 bases between them. Germline assignment: CDR1 LNHNV and CDR2 YYDKDF (reference sequence). CDR3 size: 17 residues.

This clonotype was picked up many times. V usage is TRBV19 and J usage is TRBJ2-5, with D maybe TRBD1 (6 bases). Trimming pared 7 bases from V and 1 base from J, leaving 10 bases between. The CDR3 contains 13 residues. CDR1 and CDR2 (germline): LNHDA, SQIVND (reference sequence). The CDR3 protein is CASTARGQETQYF. The CDR3 bases are TGTGCCAGTACAGCCAGGGGCCAAGAGACCCAGTACTTC.